The 26 T cell receptor beta chains below come from one sample, sequenced in a study of blood T cells in healthy people across ages. With a J-beta primer mix and a sample-barcoded 5' primer, a second PCR ran roughly 7 to 11 cycles. TCRdb reanalysed the 5' RACE reads using MiXCR and keeps one entry per CDR3 protein. The data contain under 1 million distinct CDR3 sequences, under 45% of them singletons. Sequencing used blood. The receptors were gathered from a man aged 55 to 69 in good health.

This chain uses TRBV11-2 with TRBJ1-4; D unresolved. Germline CDR1 SGHAT, CDR2 FQNNGV. Trimming took 2 bases from V and 11 from J, leaving 18 bases between them. CDR3 size: 15 residues. The CDR3 is CASSLPSFGVRKLFF. CDR3 DNA: TGTGCCAGCAGCTTACCCAGCTTCGGTGTCAGGAAACTGTTTTTT. Complete variable domain (other parts from reference TRBV11-2 and TRBJ1-4): EAGVAQSPRYKIIEKRQSVAFWCNPISGHATLYWYQQILGQGPKLLIQFQNNGVVDDSQLPKDRFSAERLKGVDSTLKIQPAKLEDSAVYLCASSLPSFGVRKLFFGSGTQLSVL.

V gene TRBV3-1 combines with J gene TRBJ2-1; TRBD2 agrees at 12 bases. This CDR3 is built from 18 residues. CDR1 LGHDT and CDR2 YNNKEL come from the germline V gene (reference sequence). V was pared by 4 bases and J by 0 bases, with 7 bases of the junction left unmatched. As DNA, the CDR3 is TGTGCCAGCAGCCCCCAGACTAGCGGGGGACCCTCCTACAATGAGCAGTTCTTC. Amino acid sequence: CASSPQTSGGPSYNEQFF.

There are a few counts of this clonotype. This chain uses TRBV10-3 with TRBJ2-5; 9 bases fit TRBD1. In germline, CDR1 is ENHRY, CDR2 SYGVKD. V lost 10 bases and J lost 2; bases outside the gene matches: 2. The CDR3 has 12 amino acids. The CDR3 region has the DNA TGTGCCACCGGACAGGGGCAAGAGACCCAGTACTTC. Protein sequence: CATGQGQETQYF.

V gene TRBV28 combines with J gene TRBJ1-5; D is possibly TRBD1 (5 bases). The CDR3 sequence is 16 residues long. Germline values: CDR1 MDHEN, CDR2 SYDVKM. Between the trimmed V and J ends, which lost 1 base and 1 base, there was a span of 11 bases. The CDR3 DNA sequence: TGTGCCAGCAGTTTATTCTCCGGGGCAAGCAATCAGCCCCAGCATTTT. Amino acid sequence: CASSLFSGASNQPQHF.

This clonotype was counted between two and nine times. The CDR3 coding sequence is TGTGCCAGCCAGGATGGGGGGAACACAGATACGCAGTATTTT. Residues: CASQDGGNTDTQYF. J is TRBJ2-3 and V is TRBV7-3, with D possibly matching TRBD2 (6 bases). This CDR3 is 14 amino acids long. Germline CDR1 SGHTA, CDR2 FQGTGA. V was clipped by 8 bases and J by 2 bases, with 14 bases between them.

Details on this clonotype: The junction departs from germline at one end; a sequencing error may be responsible. This chain uses TRBV23-1 with TRBJ2-7, with a tentative D call TRBD1 (6 bases). TRBV23-1 is treated as an ORF (open reading frame) with a function not yet certain. The CDR3 has 17 amino acids. The chain's CDR3 is CSSSQDPGHHRSYEQYF. CDR3 DNA sequence: TGCTCCAGCAGTCAAGACCCGGGACATCATCGCTCCTACGAGCAGTACTTC.

The V call is TRBV5-1, the J call TRBJ2-7, with 7 bases lining up with TRBD1. From germline, CDR1 is SGHRS and CDR2 YFSETQ. The V segment lost 1 base and the J segment 6 bases; nucleotides outside the gene matches: 10. The CDR3 length is 15 residues. This chain's CDR3 is CASSLYRGDSSEQYF. The CDR3 DNA reads as TGCGCCAGCAGCTTGTACAGGGGAGATTCCAGCGAGCAGTACTTC.

This clonotype has only a few counts. The V and J genes are TRBV4-3 and TRBJ2-1; D not resolved. This CDR3 has 13 amino acids. Looked up from germline, CDR1 is LGHNA and CDR2 is YSLEER. The V gene lost 1 base and the J gene lost 7 bases, with 8 bases spanning the gap. The CDR3 coding sequence is TGCGCCAGCAGCCAAGTCCCCAGAAATGAGCAGTTCTTC. This sequence encodes CASSQVPRNEQFF.

The CDR3 here is CASRRPDRNTEAFF. The CDR3, as DNA: TGTGCCAGCAGACGACCCGACAGGAACACTGAAGCTTTCTTT. The chain recombines TRBV6-2 or TRBV6-3 with TRBJ1-1, with TRBD1 as a possible D gene (5 bases). CDR3 size: 14 residues. V gave up 6 bases and J gave up 1 base, with 12 bases separating them. CDR1 and CDR2 from the germline V gene are MNHEY and SVGEGT.

This rearrangement joins TRBV6-2 or TRBV6-3 to TRBJ2-7, with a weak D call TRBD2 (6 bases). The germline CDR1 and CDR2 sequences are MNHEY and SVGEGT. The CDR3 consists of 14 residues. Trimming shortened V by 8 bases and J by 5 bases, and 19 bases separated the two germline ends. The CDR3 region has the DNA TGTGCCAGCTCTCAAAGGCGGGGTGGAGACGAGCAGTACTTC. Translation: CASSQRRGGDEQYF.

The V call is TRBV7-2, the J call TRBJ2-6; D is perhaps TRBD1 (6 bases). Per germline, CDR1 SGHTA and CDR2 FQGNSA. This CDR3 comprises 17 residues. Trimming shortened V by 1 base and J by 3 bases, and 13 bases separated the two germline ends. CDR3 nucleotides: TGTGCCAGCAGCTTAGACGGCAGGGGTAATGGGGCCAACGTCCTGACTTTC. It yields the protein CASSLDGRGNGANVLTF.

This chain uses TRBV7-9 with TRBJ2-5; 10 bases are a match to TRBD2. The germline V gene has CDR1 SEHNR and CDR2 FQNEAQ (reference sequence). This CDR3 region has 12 residues. Trimming cost V 3 bases and J 11 bases; bases outside gene matches: 3. CDR3 residues: CASSFTSGEQYF. For the CDR3, the DNA is TGTGCCAGCAGCTTCACTAGCGGGGAGCAGTACTTC. Based on the CDR3 plus reference TRBV7-9 and TRBJ2-5, the full variable domain is DTGVSQNPRHKITKRGQNVTFRCDPISEHNRLYWYRQTLGQGPEFLTYFQNEAQLEKSRLLSDRFSAERPKGSFSTLEIQRTEQGDSAMYLCASSFTSGEQYFGPGTRLLVL.

V and J are TRBV20-1 and TRBJ2-1; TRBD2 matches 11 bases. V lost 6 bases, J lost 15 bases, and 16 bases stayed unmatched. The germline gives CDR1 DFQATT, CDR2 SNEGSKA (reference sequence). This CDR3 comprises 14 residues. The CDR3: CSATPTSGVSNGFF. The CDR3 DNA is TGCAGTGCAACTCCGACTAGCGGGGTTTCCAACGGGTTCTTC.

The V and J genes are TRBV12-3 or TRBV12-4 and TRBJ2-7; the match to TRBD1 covers 8 bases. The CDR3 extends over 13 amino acids. The V gene end was trimmed by 3 bases and the J gene end by 5 bases; junction bases not matched to a gene: 3. The CDR3, as DNA: TGTGCCAGCAGTTTCAGGGGGCCAAACGAGCAGTACTTC. It is translated as CASSFRGPNEQYF.

This clonotype was recorded a few times. The V call is TRBV5-5, the J call TRBJ2-7; tentative D call: TRBD1 (6 bases). Germline CDR1 and CDR2: SGHKS and YYEKEE (reference sequence). V was clipped by 4 bases and J by 2 bases, with 13 bases between them. There are 14 residues in the CDR3. The CDR3 nucleotides are TGTGCCAGCAGCGCAGGGGCGCCTCCCTACGAGCAGTACTTC. Amino acids: CASSAGAPPYEQYF.

There are a few counts of this clonotype. The chain combines TRBV12-3 or TRBV12-4 with TRBJ1-2; TRBD1 matches at 10 bases. The V gene end was trimmed by 5 bases and the J gene end by 10 bases; junction bases not matched to a gene: 10. There are 14 residues in the CDR3. The CDR3 DNA reads TGTGCCAGCAGTCCCACGGGACAGGGGATTGACTACACCTTC. It encodes CASSPTGQGIDYTF.

The J gene is TRBJ2-5, the V gene TRBV11-2; tentatively, D is TRBD1 (6 bases). CDR1 and CDR2 from the germline V gene are SGHAT and FQNNGV. V was trimmed by 8 bases and J by 5 bases, leaving 21 bases between them. The length of the CDR3 is 15 residues. CDR3 in DNA: TGTGCCAGCGGGCGAACTGAGGGGGTTTGGGAGACCCAGTACTTC. This encodes CASGRTEGVWETQYF.

This rearrangement joins TRBV3-1 to TRBJ2-5; TRBD2 aligns across 11 bases. J gave up 11 bases and V 5 bases, and 10 bases lay outside the gene matches. The CDR3 is 14 amino acids. Germline V gene lookup returns CDR1 LGHDT and CDR2 YNNKEL (reference sequence). In nucleotides, the CDR3 is TGTGCCAGCAGCTCGGGACTAGCGGTCGATGAGCAGTACTTC. Amino acids: CASSSGLAVDEQYF.

Only a few counts were recorded for this clonotype. The J gene is TRBJ2-3, the V gene TRBV4-1, with a tentative D call TRBD2 (7 bases). Trimming removed 3 bases at V and 6 bases at J, with 13 bases between. Germline V CDR1 and CDR2: MGHRA, YSYEKL. The CDR3 has 14 residues. The chain's CDR3 is CASSQRGGLDTQYF. The CDR3 region has the DNA TGCGCCAGCAGCCAGAGGGGGGGGCTTGATACGCAGTATTTT.

This chain connects TRBV30 to TRBJ2-5; D gene unclear. In germline, CDR1 is GTSNPN, CDR2 SVGIG (reference sequence). Between the trimmed V and J ends, which lost 5 bases and 5 bases, there was a span of 15 bases. CDR3 length: 13 amino acids. The CDR3 DNA is TGTGCCTGGTCATTCAATAAAGGGGAGACCCAGTACTTC. This translates into CAWSFNKGETQYF.

The table lists this clonotype with a few counts. The chain uses TRBV4-1 and TRBJ2-5, with D possibly being TRBD2 (5 bases). The CDR3 has 16 residues. Trimming took off 4 bases at V and 1 base at J, with 16 bases between the two ends. Germline V gene data show CDR1 as MGHRA and CDR2 as YSYEKL. CDR3 DNA: TGCGCCAGCAGCCCCCAGCCCCCAGCGGCCCAAGAGACCCAGTACTTC. It codes for CASSPQPPAAQETQYF.

This chain uses TRBV7-2 with TRBJ2-5, with 8 bases that match TRBD2. Trimming removed 0 bases from V and 11 bases from J; junction bases left unmatched: 14. CDR3 length: 16 residues. Germline V CDR1 and CDR2: SGHTA, FQGNSA. The CDR3: CASSLADSGGSNEQYF. The DNA of the CDR3 is TGTGCCAGCAGCTTAGCGGACAGCGGGGGCAGCAATGAGCAGTACTTC.

This chain uses TRBV6-5 with TRBJ2-1, with TRBD1 identical over 10 bases. Germline V lookup: CDR1 MNHEY, CDR2 SVGAGI. After removal of 4 bases from V and 6 bases from J, the junction contained 9 bases not matched to a gene. The CDR3 loop spans 16 amino acids. The DNA for the CDR3 is TGTGCCAGCAGTTCCGTCCGGGACAGGGGTACCAATGAGCAGTTCTTC. This gives the protein CASSSVRDRGTNEQFF.

V and J are TRBV19 and TRBJ2-7; D call uncertain. CDR3 length equals 13 residues. CDR1 is LNHDA and CDR2 is SQIVND in the germline V gene (reference sequence). Trimming removed 5 bases at V and 2 bases at J, with 10 bases between. The CDR3 spells CASSDDGTYEQYF. The CDR3 DNA reads as TGTGCCAGTAGTGATGACGGAACCTACGAGCAGTACTTC.

The chain employs TRBV27 and TRBJ1-5; D is unclear. The CDR3 contains 10 residues. The germline V gene has CDR1 MNHEY and CDR2 SMNVEV (reference sequence). Between the trimmed V and J ends, which lost 8 bases and 9 bases, there was a span of 8 bases. CDR3 DNA: TGTGCCAGCGACGGTTGGCCCCAGCATTTT. Its protein is CASDGWPQHF.

The chain is built from TRBV12-3 or TRBV12-4 and TRBJ2-3; 8 nucleotides align to TRBD2. J lost 15 bases, V lost 6 bases, and 20 bases had no gene match. The CDR3 is 15 residues long. The CDR3, as DNA: TGTGCCAGCAGCCTAACTAGCGGAAGCACAGATATGCAATATTTT. It codes for CASSLTSGSTDMQYF.